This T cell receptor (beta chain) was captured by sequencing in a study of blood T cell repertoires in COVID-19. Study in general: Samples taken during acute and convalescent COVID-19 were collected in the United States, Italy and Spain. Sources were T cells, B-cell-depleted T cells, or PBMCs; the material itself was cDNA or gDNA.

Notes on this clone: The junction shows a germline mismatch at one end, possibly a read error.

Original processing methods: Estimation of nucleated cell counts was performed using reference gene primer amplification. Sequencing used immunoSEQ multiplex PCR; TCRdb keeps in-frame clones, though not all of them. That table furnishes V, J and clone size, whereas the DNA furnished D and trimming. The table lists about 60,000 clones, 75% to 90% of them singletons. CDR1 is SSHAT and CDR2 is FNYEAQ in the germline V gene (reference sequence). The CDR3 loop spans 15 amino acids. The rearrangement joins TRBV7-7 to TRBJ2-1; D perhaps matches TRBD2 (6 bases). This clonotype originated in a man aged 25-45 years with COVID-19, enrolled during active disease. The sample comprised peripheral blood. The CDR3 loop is CASSLDGTPHNEQFF. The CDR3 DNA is TGTGCTAGCAGCTTAGATGGGACTCCCCACAATGAGCAGTTCTTC.